This is a list of T cell receptor beta chains from one sample in a study of cytomegalovirus exposure and HLA in healthy donors. Clones were read by immunoSEQ multiplex PCR, and TCRdb kept only the in-frame ones, dropping some. The data show some 150,000 clones, 77% seen once. The sequencing input was PBMCs. The receptor source for this set is a woman in her thirties or forties in good health and CMV-seronegative. Both conserved end residues are trimmed from each CDR3. A D gene is named only where the DNA matches it firmly.

NA,TRBJ2-5,TRBV28,ASREVGETQY
NA,TRBJ1-2,TRBV7-9,ASSLGRHLT
TRBD2,TRBJ2-7,TRBV7-9,ASGPGGIYEQY
TRBD1,TRBJ1-5,TRBV9,ASGQGNQPQH
TRBD1,TRBJ1-4,TRBV13,ASSGRDRGFANEKLF
NA,TRBJ1-1,TRBV7-9,ASSRRGPNTEAF
NA,TRBJ2-2,TRBV5-1,ASSLLGLENTGELF
NA,TRBJ1-1,TRBV30,AWRRRETEAF
TRBD2,TRBJ2-3,TRBV10-3,ATRRGSETDTQY
NA,TRBJ1-2,TRBV6-5,ASSLHRDSRSYT
TRBD2,TRBJ2-1,TRBV9,ASSVDPAGNYNEQF
NA,TRBJ1-5,TRBV6-1,ASSEQGNQPQH
TRBD2,TRBJ2-7,TRBV10-2,ASSGAGANYEQY
NA,TRBJ1-1,TRBV27,ASSLRWAPATEAF
TRBD2,TRBJ2-1,TRBV5-4,ASERGGDYNEQF
TRBD1,TRBJ1-2,TRBV7-2,ASSFDRECGYT
TRBD2,TRBJ2-3,TRBV7-9,ASSFFGTSAVTDTQY
NA,TRBJ1-1,TRBV4-2,ASRPDGTEAF
TRBD2,TRBJ2-1,TRBV27,ASSLGGGVFNEQF
NA,TRBJ1-6,TRBV7-2,ASRLGGPAATPLH
NA,TRBJ1-3,TRBV4-1,ASSQEAQAGNTIY
NA,TRBJ2-3,TRBV25-1,ASNGGMPDTQY
NA,TRBJ2-1,TRBV4-1,ASSQGTEVASSEQF
NA,TRBJ1-2,TRBV2,ASSAGRATYGYT
NA,TRBJ1-3,TRBV25-1,ASSELYIRDKPGNTIY
NA,TRBJ1-1,TRBV19,ASSISPAGRSEAF